This TCR beta chain was identified during a study of T cells in Graves' hyperthyroidism and ophthalmopathy. PBMCs were obtained from under 13 ml fresh peripheral blood. This clonotype occurred a few times. CDR1 is SQVTM and CDR2 is ANQGSEA in the germline V gene. J gave up 14 bases and V 0 bases, and 13 bases lay outside the gene matches. There are 15 residues in the CDR3. The source material, RNA transcripts, was used to amplify TCR beta CDR3 regions. An initial round of RT-PCR targeting the TCR CDR3 relied on the HTBI primer set. MiXCR, applied by TCRdb to the multiplex PCR reads, yields one record per CDR3 protein. Among around 350,000 distinct CDR3 sequences listed, around a quarter were seen once.

The receptor's source is a man aged 50-59 years with Graves' hyperthyroidism. The sample taken for sequencing was blood. The rearrangement joins TRBV29-1 to TRBJ2-1; the match to TRBD2 covers 10 bases. This CDR3 is CSVEDHETSGRVKFF. CDR3 nucleotide sequence: TGCAGCGTTGAAGATCACGAGACTAGCGGGCGCGTCAAGTTCTTC.